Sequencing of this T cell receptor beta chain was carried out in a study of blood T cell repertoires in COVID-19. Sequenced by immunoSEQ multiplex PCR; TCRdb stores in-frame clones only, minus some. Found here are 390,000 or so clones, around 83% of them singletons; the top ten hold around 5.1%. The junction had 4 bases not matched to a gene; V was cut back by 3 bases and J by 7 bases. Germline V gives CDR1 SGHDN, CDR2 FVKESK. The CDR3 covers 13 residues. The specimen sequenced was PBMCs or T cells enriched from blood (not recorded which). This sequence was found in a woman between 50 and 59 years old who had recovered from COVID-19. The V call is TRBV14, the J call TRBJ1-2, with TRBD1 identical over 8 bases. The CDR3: CASSHRQGFGYTF. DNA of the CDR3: TGTGCCAGCAGCCACAGACAGGGGTTTGGCTACACCTTC.